This is a list of T cell receptor beta chains from one sample in a study of blood T cell repertoires in COVID-19. TCRdb's copy holds only in-frame clones and misses some; the assay was immunoSEQ multiplex PCR. The data hold some 240,000 clones, with approximately 86% observed a single time. Sequenced: PBMCs or T cells enriched from blood (not recorded which). The receptors here all came from a middle-aged woman with acute COVID-19. Both conserved end residues are part of each CDR3. Each record gives: V gene, J gene, D gene, clone size, CDR3 DNA, CDR3 protein. D genes are given only for firm matches. Clone size is stated in some rows and not others, as once, few, many or a class when expanded.

v_gene: TRBV13; j_gene: TRBJ1-2; d_gene: NA; abundance: NA; CDR3nt: TGTGCCAGCAGCTTAGACTTCAGGAACAACTATGGCTACACCTTC; CDR3aa: CASSLDFRNNYGYTF
v_gene: TRBV6-5; j_gene: TRBJ2-7; d_gene: NA; abundance: NA; CDR3nt: TGTGCCAGCAGTTACTCGGACAGCGGAACTTACGAGCAGTACTTC; CDR3aa: CASSYSDSGTYEQYF
v_gene: TRBV11-2; j_gene: TRBJ2-1; d_gene: NA; abundance: NA; CDR3nt: TGTGCCAGCAGCCCGTTTAGCGGTAGCTCCTACAATGAGCAGTTCTTC; CDR3aa: CASSPFSGSSYNEQFF
v_gene: TRBV15; j_gene: TRBJ2-1; d_gene: NA; abundance: NA; CDR3nt: TGTGCCACCAGCAGAGATTCTAACTCCGATCCGTTCTTC; CDR3aa: CATSRDSNSDPFF
v_gene: TRBV18; j_gene: TRBJ1-3; d_gene: NA; abundance: once; CDR3nt: TGTGCCAGCTCACCAACCATTCGGACAGTCCTCTCTGGAAACACCATATATTTT; CDR3aa: CASSPTIRTVLSGNTIYF
v_gene: TRBV19; j_gene: TRBJ2-5; d_gene: NA; abundance: NA; CDR3nt: TGTGCCAGTAGCCACAGGGATCAGACCCAGTACTTC; CDR3aa: CASSHRDQTQYF
v_gene: TRBV2; j_gene: TRBJ1-2; d_gene: NA; abundance: NA; CDR3nt: TGTGCCAGCAGTGACAGGGGCTACAGTAACTATGGCTACACCTTC; CDR3aa: CASSDRGYSNYGYTF
v_gene: TRBV18; j_gene: TRBJ2-3; d_gene: TRBD1; abundance: NA; CDR3nt: TGTGCCAGCTCACCTAATCCTCGACAGGGCGGTAGCACAGATACGCAGTATTTT; CDR3aa: CASSPNPRQGGSTDTQYF
v_gene: TRBV23-1; j_gene: TRBJ2-1; d_gene: TRBD2; abundance: once; CDR3nt: TGCGCCAGCAGTCATGAAGAGGCGGGAGGGCCCCCCTCCTACAATGAGCAGTTCTTC; CDR3aa: CASSHEEAGGPPSYNEQFF
v_gene: TRBV10-3; j_gene: TRBJ1-1; d_gene: TRBD1; abundance: NA; CDR3nt: TGTGCCATCAGTCCCGGGACAGGGAACACTGAAGCTTTCTTT; CDR3aa: CAISPGTGNTEAFF
v_gene: TRBV11-2; j_gene: TRBJ1-1; d_gene: NA; abundance: NA; CDR3nt: TGTGCCAGCAGCCAACGACCGGGCGGGACTGAAGCTTTCTTT; CDR3aa: CASSQRPGGTEAFF
v_gene: TRBV9; j_gene: TRBJ1-2; d_gene: TRBD1; abundance: once; CDR3nt: TGTGCCAGCAGCGCGGCGCCGGGACAGGGACGATCTCGGTATGGCTACACCTTC; CDR3aa: CASSAAPGQGRSRYGYTF
v_gene: TRBV13; j_gene: TRBJ2-1; d_gene: TRBD2; abundance: few; CDR3nt: TGTGCCAGCAGCCCCCGGTCACTAGCGGGACAACTACTCTACAATGAGCAGTTCTTC; CDR3aa: CASSPRSLAGQLLYNEQFF
v_gene: TRBV27; j_gene: TRBJ2-7; d_gene: NA; abundance: NA; CDR3nt: TGTGCCAGCAGTTTCCAAAGCGGTAGCTCCTACGAGCAGTACTTC; CDR3aa: CASSFQSGSSYEQYF
v_gene: TRBV7-9; j_gene: TRBJ1-4; d_gene: NA; abundance: NA; CDR3nt: TGTGCCAGCAGAGGCCAGGGGATAAAGCTGTTTTTT; CDR3aa: CASRGQGIKLFF
v_gene: TRBV7-3; j_gene: TRBJ1-1; d_gene: NA; abundance: NA; CDR3nt: TGTGCCAGCAGCTTAACGCGGGACGGTCGGACTGAAGCTTTCTTT; CDR3aa: CASSLTRDGRTEAFF
v_gene: TRBV7-3; j_gene: TRBJ1-1; d_gene: NA; abundance: NA; CDR3nt: TGTGCCAGCAGCTTGGTGAAGGGGCCCGACACTGAAGCTTTCTTT; CDR3aa: CASSLVKGPDTEAFF
v_gene: TRBV6-1; j_gene: TRBJ2-7; d_gene: NA; abundance: NA; CDR3nt: TGTGCCAGCAGTGGGTTCCGGGGGCTAGCCGGGAGGCGGGAGCAGTACTTC; CDR3aa: CASSGFRGLAGRREQYF
v_gene: TRBV13; j_gene: TRBJ2-7; d_gene: NA; abundance: few; CDR3nt: TGTGCCAGCACCCCTTGGTCAAAGTATGAGGACGAGCAGTACTTC; CDR3aa: CASTPWSKYEDEQYF
v_gene: TRBV9; j_gene: TRBJ2-1; d_gene: NA; abundance: NA; CDR3nt: TGTGCCAGCAGCGGTAGTCACCATTTCTACAATGAGCAGTTCTTC; CDR3aa: CASSGSHHFYNEQFF
v_gene: TRBV27; j_gene: TRBJ2-5; d_gene: TRBD2; abundance: NA; CDR3nt: TGTGCCAGCAGTTTGGCTAGCGGGAGATTAGGGGAGACCCAGTACTTC; CDR3aa: CASSLASGRLGETQYF
v_gene: TRBV2; j_gene: TRBJ1-4; d_gene: TRBD1; abundance: NA; CDR3nt: TGTGCCAGCAGTGCGGGACAGGCGAATGAAAAACTGTTTTTT; CDR3aa: CASSAGQANEKLFF
v_gene: TRBV7-9; j_gene: TRBJ2-2; d_gene: NA; abundance: NA; CDR3nt: TGTGCCAGCAGACACGGACTAAAAAAGTTTGGGTCGGTCACCGGGGAGCTGTTTTTT; CDR3aa: CASRHGLKKFGSVTGELFF
v_gene: TRBV4-2; j_gene: TRBJ2-1; d_gene: TRBD1; abundance: once; CDR3nt: TGTGCCAGCAGCCGATCCGGGACAGGGTACAATGAGCAGTTCTTC; CDR3aa: CASSRSGTGYNEQFF
v_gene: TRBV6-1; j_gene: TRBJ2-3; d_gene: TRBD1; abundance: few; CDR3nt: TGTGCCAGCAGTGAAGGAGGGACAGGCACAGATACGCAGTATTTT; CDR3aa: CASSEGGTGTDTQYF
v_gene: TRBV5-4; j_gene: TRBJ2-4; d_gene: NA; abundance: NA; CDR3nt: TGTGCCAGCAGCTTGGTACCAGGGGGGGCCAAAAACATTCAGTACTTC; CDR3aa: CASSLVPGGAKNIQYF
v_gene: TRBV19; j_gene: TRBJ1-2; d_gene: NA; abundance: NA; CDR3nt: TGTGCCAGTAGTTTTCGAGGAGGCTACACCTTC; CDR3aa: CASSFRGGYTF
v_gene: TRBV6-6; j_gene: TRBJ1-2; d_gene: NA; abundance: once; CDR3nt: TGTGCCTGCACCGACGCGGCGCGAACCGGCTACACCTTC; CDR3aa: CACTDAARTGYTF
v_gene: TRBV6-5; j_gene: TRBJ2-3; d_gene: TRBD2; abundance: NA; CDR3nt: TGTGCCAGCAGTAGGCTAGCGGGAGGAACAGATACGCAGTATTTT; CDR3aa: CASSRLAGGTDTQYF
v_gene: TRBV7-9; j_gene: TRBJ2-1; d_gene: NA; abundance: once; CDR3nt: TGTGCCAGCCAGTATGGGACGGGACTCGGAAACAATGAGCAGTTCTTC; CDR3aa: CASQYGTGLGNNEQFF
v_gene: TRBV14; j_gene: TRBJ1-3; d_gene: NA; abundance: NA; CDR3nt: TGTGCCAGCAGCCAAGAGGGGAGCTCTGGAAACACCATATATTTT; CDR3aa: CASSQEGSSGNTIYF
v_gene: TRBV13; j_gene: TRBJ2-1; d_gene: TRBD1; abundance: NA; CDR3nt: TGTGCCAGCAGCTTTTACAGGGGGCACAATGAGCAGTTCTTC; CDR3aa: CASSFYRGHNEQFF
v_gene: TRBV5-3; j_gene: TRBJ1-4; d_gene: NA; abundance: NA; CDR3nt: TGTGCCAGAGTGGGAGGGGATGAAACTAATGAAAAACTGTTTTTT; CDR3aa: CARVGGDETNEKLFF
v_gene: TRBV27; j_gene: TRBJ1-1; d_gene: TRBD1; abundance: NA; CDR3nt: TGTGCCAGCAGTGACAGGGGGAACACTGAAGCTTTCTTT; CDR3aa: CASSDRGNTEAFF
v_gene: TRBV7-9; j_gene: TRBJ2-5; d_gene: NA; abundance: NA; CDR3nt: TGTGCCAGCAGCTTAAATTTTCAGGTTCAAGAGACCCAGTACTTC; CDR3aa: CASSLNFQVQETQYF
v_gene: TRBV2; j_gene: TRBJ2-3; d_gene: TRBD1; abundance: NA; CDR3nt: TGTGCCAGCAGTGAAGGACAGGGGGCATGGGCAGATACGCAGTATTTT; CDR3aa: CASSEGQGAWADTQYF
v_gene: TRBV4-1; j_gene: TRBJ2-7; d_gene: TRBD1; abundance: NA; CDR3nt: TGCGCCAGCAGCCCGCGGGACAGGGCCTACGAGCAGTACTTC; CDR3aa: CASSPRDRAYEQYF
v_gene: TRBV19; j_gene: TRBJ2-1; d_gene: NA; abundance: NA; CDR3nt: TGTGCCAGTAAGCGGAGGACGCTTTACAATGAGCAGTTCTTC; CDR3aa: CASKRRTLYNEQFF
v_gene: TRBV5-1; j_gene: TRBJ2-3; d_gene: NA; abundance: NA; CDR3nt: TGCGCCAGCAGCTTTAGGCAACGGGGGGATACGCAGTATTTT; CDR3aa: CASSFRQRGDTQYF
v_gene: TRBV2; j_gene: TRBJ2-5; d_gene: NA; abundance: NA; CDR3nt: TGTGCCAGCAGGGAAGGGTGGAATTCTAGGGAGACCCAGTACTTC; CDR3aa: CASREGWNSRETQYF